This T cell receptor (beta chain) was documented in a study of molecular identifiers for immune sequencing clone quantification. V was pared by 4 bases and J by 6 bases, with 6 bases of the junction left unmatched. CDR1 is LGHNT and CDR2 is FRNRAP in the germline V gene. The CDR3 has 14 residues. In TCRdb, the PCR reads were re-called with MiXCR into one record per CDR3 protein. The sample carries about 320,000 distinct CDR3 sequences, over 20% recorded once. Regarding the study as a whole: Spiked Jurkat TCR RNA equivalent to one cell reportedly surfaced among approximately 990,000 naive cells. Molecules of identical TCR sharing a barcode could underestimate highly expanded clone sizes.

Sorting isolated naive CD8 T cells as CD8+CD4-CCR7+CD45RA+ events. This clonotype showed up just a few times. The target antigen is unknown. The clonotype was recovered from a human donor in good health. Some libraries in this study had Jurkat cell RNA spiked in. The sample comprised naive CD8+ T cells from blood, with Jurkat cell RNA spiked in. Subset: FACS-sorted CD8+CD4-CCR7+CD45RA+ naive T cells. The chain couples TRBV12-5 to TRBJ1-5, with 7 bases matching TRBD1. The CDR3 loop is CASGSGQSSQPQHF. The CDR3 DNA follows: TGTGCTAGTGGTTCGGGACAGTCGTCTCAGCCCCAGCATTTT.